This T cell receptor beta chain comes out of a study of identifying expanded T cells in peripheral blood. Study results and limitations: Two-week clone count variance significantly increased as total template count grew.

No infections or other immune events were documented during collection. TCRdb's copy holds only in-frame clones and misses some; the assay was immunoSEQ multiplex PCR. The sample contains approximately 100,000 clones, about 91% of which appear only once. The V gene end was trimmed by 3 bases and the J gene end by 0 bases; junction bases not matched to a gene: 4. There are 14 residues in the CDR3. The V gene's germline CDR1 is GTSNPN and CDR2 SVGIG (reference sequence). In the case of this clone: Its antigen is as yet unknown.

The gene calls are TRBV30 and TRBJ1-2; 7 positions agree with TRBD1. Sequencing was carried out using blood. The clonotype originates from a person aged 18 to 75 in good health. Written as DNA, the CDR3 is TGTGCCTGGAGGATGGACAGGACTAACTATGGCTACACCTTC. It codes for CAWRMDRTNYGYTF.